This TCR beta chain derives from a study of T cell responses to AZD1222 COVID-19 vaccine (dated by TCRdb to the early 2020s). Concerning the study at large: TCR sequencing was performed for about 250 trial participants, of whom approximately 200 were given two doses of AZD1222 and around 26 were given two doses of MenACWY control vaccine. Trial participants were enrolled by age into 18-55, 56-69 and 70-plus year subgroups, with roughly 160, 29 and 62 TCR-sequenced participants respectively.

A remark on this clone: Its antigen is still unknown. Qualities for individual bases were not recorded, and no much larger clone is one base off.

CDR1 and CDR2 are drawn from the germline V gene (reference sequence): MNHNY, SVGAGI. Trimming at the junction amounts to 2 bases on V and 7 bases on J, and the germline ends lie 8 bases apart. The CDR3, from cysteine to phenylalanine, totals 12 residues. CDR3 DNA is the only sequence kept; it has 36 bases, read in frame from the first base. The CDR3 regions of human TCRbeta chains were subjected to immunosequencing. In the original analysis: Repertoire TCRs were matched against a reference library of SARS-CoV-2-specific TCRs generated with the MIRA antigen-specificity platform. Breadth meant the fraction of unique TCRs that were SARS-CoV-2-associated, whereas depth meant the fraction of total T cells that were SARS-CoV-2-associated. Using the MIRA data, each spike-specific TCR was mapped to the spike region that the TCR reacts to and placed in a CD4 or CD8 class. Log10-transformed breadth and depth values were compared by one-way ANOVA with Sidak's multiple comparisons tests. Imported from immuneACCESS, the table was reduced by TCRdb to in-frame sequences with V and J called. These copies leave out some clones; in studies compared against another copy, an unresolved V gene accounts for under half, and the cause of the remainder is not known. The DNA was the basis for D and trimming; V, J and clone size are from that table. The sample table contains some 150,000 clones; only one count was recorded for around 92% of them. Around 4.5% of the sample lies in the top ten.

The time point label here, explained by the study, means: baseline before first vaccination. The treatment or condition tag for this specimen amounts to: meningococcal conjugate vaccine given as trial control. Vaccinee samples came from UK trials COV001 and COV002, including a single-blind randomized controlled phase 2/3 trial of AZD1222 (ChAdOx1 nCoV-19) in healthy adults. Trial participant PBMC samples were collected at day 0 and day 28 after the second dose for TCRbeta chain sequencing. The investigation overall reported the following: Reportedly, almost half of the unique spike-specific TCRs recognized epitopes lying outside the regions that are mutated in the B.1.351 and B.1.1.7 variants. Spike-specific TCR breadth and depth rose significantly after two AZD1222 doses compared with day 0 and with MenACWY recipients. In the small 56-69-year group, the increase in depth fell short of significance, most likely because of low power. Because no day 14 peak-response samples were available, the repertoires could be characterized only after the peak T cell response. The vaccine-associated CD4 TCRs covered the entire spike protein, and the dominant responses fell in regions 160-218 and 743-854. Participants were mostly white British, with more females than males. The authors suggested clonal diversity may have been underestimated. Conclusions about previously exposed vaccinees are limited because only a handful of AZD1222 recipients were SARS-CoV-2 seropositive at baseline.

This sequence uses TRBV6-6 and TRBJ1-2; a tentative D call is TRBD1 (5 bases match). The sequenced sample was peripheral blood, obtained on day 0 of MenACWY control vaccination. This clonotype was sampled from an adult in good health. DNA sequence: TGTGCCAGCAGTTACGGGGGGTCTGGCTACACCTTC. Translated, this is CASSYGGSGYTF.